The 5 T cell receptor beta chains reported below all come from one sample, sequenced in a study of beta chain features in type 1 diabetes. The whole isolated RNA underwent reverse transcription, so sequencing captured expressed TCRB transcripts. Generated by immunoSEQ multiplex PCR, the TCRdb table keeps only in-frame clones and is missing some. Among about 900,000 clones, 15% to 20% were seen once, and the ten largest hold about 0.02%. Sequenced input: naive CD4+ T cells from blood. The receptors come from a woman aged 18 to 35 in good health.

Only a few counts were recorded for this clone. This chain joins TRBV6-1 and TRBJ2-3, with D tentatively TRBD1 or TRBD2 (5 bases each). This CDR3 comprises 11 residues. Trimming left V 7 bases short and J 5 bases short, with 7 bases between. From germline, CDR1 is MNHNS and CDR2 SASEGT. CDR3 in DNA: TGTGCCAGCATTGGGGGAGATACGCAGTATTTT. This codes for CASIGGDTQYF.

This clone was seen more than once but under ten times. The rearrangement links TRBV27 to TRBJ2-7, with 7 positions matching TRBD2. Germline CDR1 MNHEY, CDR2 SMNVEV (reference sequence). The CDR3 spans 14 residues. J lost 4 bases, V lost 4 bases, and 7 bases had no gene match. The CDR3 nucleotides read TGTGCCAGCAGTTCAACTAGCGCGATTTACGAGCAGTACTTC. Residues: CASSSTSAIYEQYF.

This clone was observed a few times. The gene calls are TRBV5-6 and TRBJ2-7, with a tentative D call TRBD1 (6 bases). The germline V and J ends were trimmed by 5 bases and 6 bases, with 15 bases remaining between them. CDR1 and CDR2 from the germline V gene are SGHDT and YYEEEE. The CDR3 runs 13 residues. CDR3 sequence reads: CASSYQGLGEQYF. For the CDR3, the DNA is TGTGCCAGCAGTTATCAGGGGCTCGGCGAGCAGTACTTC.

This clone has only a few counts. The V and J genes are TRBV4-3 and TRBJ1-5; D unclear. The CDR3 sequence is 15 residues long. From germline, CDR1 is LGHNA and CDR2 YSLEER. V was cut by 0 bases and J by 4 bases, with 10 bases left in between. CDR3 bases: TGCGCCAGCAGCCAAGATCACTTCCAAAATCAGCCCCAGCATTTT. Its translation: CASSQDHFQNQPQHF.

This chain joins TRBV28 and TRBJ2-1; TRBD1 matches 7 bases. J gave up 10 bases and V 6 bases, and 6 bases lay outside the gene matches. The CDR3 spans 12 residues. Germline values: CDR1 MDHEN, CDR2 SYDVKM. The chain's CDR3 is CASREQGREQFF. The CDR3 region has the DNA TGTGCCAGCAGGGAACAGGGGCGCGAGCAGTTCTTC.